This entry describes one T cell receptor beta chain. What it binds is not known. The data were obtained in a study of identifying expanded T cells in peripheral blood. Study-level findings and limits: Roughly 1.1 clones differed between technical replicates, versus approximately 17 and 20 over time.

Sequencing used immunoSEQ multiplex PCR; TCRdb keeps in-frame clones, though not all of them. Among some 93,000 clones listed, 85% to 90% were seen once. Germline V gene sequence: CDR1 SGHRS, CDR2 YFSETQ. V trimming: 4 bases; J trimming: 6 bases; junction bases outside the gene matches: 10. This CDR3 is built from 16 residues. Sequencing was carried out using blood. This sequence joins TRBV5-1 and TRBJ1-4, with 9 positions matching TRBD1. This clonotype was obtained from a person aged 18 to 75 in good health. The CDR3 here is CASSRGPGQGDEKLFF. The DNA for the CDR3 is TGCGCCAGCAGCAGGGGACCGGGACAGGGTGATGAAAAACTGTTTTTT. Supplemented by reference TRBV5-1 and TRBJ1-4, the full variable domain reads KAGVTQTPRYLIKTRGQQVTLSCSPISGHRSVSWYQQTPGQGLQFLFEYFSETQRNKGNFPGRFSGRQFSNSRSEMNVSTLELGDSALYLCASSRGPGQGDEKLFFGSGTQLSVL.